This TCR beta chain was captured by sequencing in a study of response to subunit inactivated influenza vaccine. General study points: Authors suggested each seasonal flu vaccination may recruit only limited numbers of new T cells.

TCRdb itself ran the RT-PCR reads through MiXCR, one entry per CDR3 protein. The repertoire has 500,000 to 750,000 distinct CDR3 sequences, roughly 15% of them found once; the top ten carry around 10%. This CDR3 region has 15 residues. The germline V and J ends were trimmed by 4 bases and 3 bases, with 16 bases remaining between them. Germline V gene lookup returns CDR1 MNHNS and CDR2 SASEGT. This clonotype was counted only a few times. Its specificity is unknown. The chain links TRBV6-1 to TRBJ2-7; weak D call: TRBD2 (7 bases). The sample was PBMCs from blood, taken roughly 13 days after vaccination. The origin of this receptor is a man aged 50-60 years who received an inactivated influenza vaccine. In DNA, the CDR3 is TGTGCCAGCAGTGGCGTCGGGGGGCTCTTCTACGAGCAGTACTTC. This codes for CASSGVGGLFYEQYF.